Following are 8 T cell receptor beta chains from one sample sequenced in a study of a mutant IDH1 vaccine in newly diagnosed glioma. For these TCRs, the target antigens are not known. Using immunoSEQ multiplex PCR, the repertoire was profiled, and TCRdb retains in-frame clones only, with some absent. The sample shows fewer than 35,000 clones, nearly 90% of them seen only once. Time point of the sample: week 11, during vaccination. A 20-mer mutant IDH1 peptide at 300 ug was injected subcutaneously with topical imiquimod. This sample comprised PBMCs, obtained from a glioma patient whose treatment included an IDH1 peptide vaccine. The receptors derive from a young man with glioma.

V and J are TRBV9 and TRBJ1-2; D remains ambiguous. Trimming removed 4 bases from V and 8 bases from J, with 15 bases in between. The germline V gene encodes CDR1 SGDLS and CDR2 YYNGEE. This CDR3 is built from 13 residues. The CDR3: CASSPRDVWGYTF. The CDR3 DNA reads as TGTGCCAGCAGCCCCCGTGACGTATGGGGCTACACCTTC.

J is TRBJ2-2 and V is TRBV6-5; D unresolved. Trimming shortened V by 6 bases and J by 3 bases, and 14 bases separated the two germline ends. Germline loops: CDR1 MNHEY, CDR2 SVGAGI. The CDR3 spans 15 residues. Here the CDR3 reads CASRHPGEYTGELFF. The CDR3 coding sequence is TGTGCCAGCAGGCACCCCGGAGAATACACCGGGGAGCTGTTTTTT.

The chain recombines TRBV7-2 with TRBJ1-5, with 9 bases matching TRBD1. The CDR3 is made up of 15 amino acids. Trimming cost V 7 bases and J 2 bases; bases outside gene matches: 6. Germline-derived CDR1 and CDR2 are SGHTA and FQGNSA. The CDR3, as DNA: TGTGCCAGCACCTCGGGACAGGGCCGCAATCAGCCCCAGCATTTT. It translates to CASTSGQGRNQPQHF.

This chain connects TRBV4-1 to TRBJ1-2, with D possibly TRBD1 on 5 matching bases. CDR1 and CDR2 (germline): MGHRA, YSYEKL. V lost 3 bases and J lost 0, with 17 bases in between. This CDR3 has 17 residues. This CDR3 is CASSHVGGGASNYGYTF. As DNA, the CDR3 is TGCGCCAGCAGCCATGTGGGGGGGGGAGCCTCTAACTATGGCTACACCTTC.

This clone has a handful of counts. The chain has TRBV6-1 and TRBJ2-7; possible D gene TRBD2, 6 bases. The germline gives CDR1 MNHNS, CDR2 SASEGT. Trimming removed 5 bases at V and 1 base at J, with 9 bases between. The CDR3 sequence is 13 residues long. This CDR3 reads CASSLGGSYEQYF. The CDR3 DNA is TGTGCCAGCAGTTTGGGGGGATCCTACGAGCAGTACTTC.

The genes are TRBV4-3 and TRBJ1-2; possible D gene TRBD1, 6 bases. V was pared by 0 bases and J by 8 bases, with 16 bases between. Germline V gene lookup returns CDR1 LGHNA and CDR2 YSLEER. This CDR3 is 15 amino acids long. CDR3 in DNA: TGCGCCAGCAGCCAAGATGCCCTGGCAGGGGTGGGCTACACCTTC. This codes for CASSQDALAGVGYTF.

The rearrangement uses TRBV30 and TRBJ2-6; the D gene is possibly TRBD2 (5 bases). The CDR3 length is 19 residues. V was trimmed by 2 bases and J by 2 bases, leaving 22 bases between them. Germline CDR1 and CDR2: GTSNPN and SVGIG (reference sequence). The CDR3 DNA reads TGTGCCTGGAGTCGGCGGGCCCGAATGAGGGTGACTGGGGCCAACGTCCTGACTTTC. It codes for CAWSRRARMRVTGANVLTF. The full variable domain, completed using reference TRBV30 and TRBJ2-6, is SQTIHQWPATLVQPVGSPLSLECTVEGTSNPNLYWYRQAAGRGLQLLFYSVGIGQISSEVPQNLSASRPQDRQFILSSKKLLLSDSGFYLCAWSRRARMRVTGANVLTFGAGSRLTVL.

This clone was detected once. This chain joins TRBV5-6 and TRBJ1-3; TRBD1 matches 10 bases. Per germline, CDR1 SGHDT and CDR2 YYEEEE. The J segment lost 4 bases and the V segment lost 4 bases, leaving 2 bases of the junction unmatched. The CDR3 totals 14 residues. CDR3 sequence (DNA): TGTGCCAGCAGCCGACAGGGGGCAGGAAACACCATATATTTT. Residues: CASSRQGAGNTIYF.